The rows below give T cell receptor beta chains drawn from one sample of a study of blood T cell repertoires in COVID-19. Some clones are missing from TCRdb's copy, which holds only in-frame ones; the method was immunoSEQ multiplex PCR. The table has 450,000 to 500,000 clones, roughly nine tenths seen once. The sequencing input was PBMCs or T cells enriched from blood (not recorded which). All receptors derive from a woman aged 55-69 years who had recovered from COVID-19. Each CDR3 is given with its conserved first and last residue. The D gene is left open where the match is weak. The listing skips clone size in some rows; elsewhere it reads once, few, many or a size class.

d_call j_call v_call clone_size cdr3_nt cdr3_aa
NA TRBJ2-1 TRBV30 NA TGTGCCTGGAGGGCCGACAGGGGAGGGTGGGATGAGCAGTTCTTC CAWRADRGGWDEQFF
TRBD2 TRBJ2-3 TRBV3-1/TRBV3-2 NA TGTGCCAGCAGCCAAGACGGCGGGGGGCGCACAGATACGCAGTATTTT CASSQDGGGRTDTQYF
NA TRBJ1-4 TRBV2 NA TGTGCCAGCAGTTCGTCAGGGTTAGTTGAAAAACTGTTTTTT CASSSSGLVEKLFF
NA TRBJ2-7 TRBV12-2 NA TGTGCAAGTCGCTTAGTCCGGGACAGATCCTACGAGCAGTACTTC CASRLVRDRSYEQYF
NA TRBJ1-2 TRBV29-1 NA TGCAGCGTTCAGGGAGCGGGCTATGGCTACACCTTC CSVQGAGYGYTF
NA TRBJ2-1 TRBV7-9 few TGTGCCAGCAGCTTAGTAGAATCCCTAGCCCACAATGAGCAGTTCTTC CASSLVESLAHNEQFF
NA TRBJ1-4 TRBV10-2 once TGCGCCAGCAGTGGCCGGGTACGCGGTAATGAAAAACTGTTTTTT CASSGRVRGNEKLFF
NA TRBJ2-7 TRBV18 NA TGTGCCAGCTCACCAATCAGTGGCGGCTACGAGCAGTACTTC CASSPISGGYEQYF
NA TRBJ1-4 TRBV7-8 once TGTGCCAGCAGCCCCGCCACAGGGGAAAAACTGTTTTTT CASSPATGEKLFF
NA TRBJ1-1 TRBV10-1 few TGCGCCAGCAGTAACATGAACACTGAAGCTTTCTTT CASSNMNTEAFF
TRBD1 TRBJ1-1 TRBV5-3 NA TGTGCCAGAAGCCGACCCCTTCGGACAGGAGAAGCTTTCTTT CARSRPLRTGEAFF
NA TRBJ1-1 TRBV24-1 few TGTGCCACCAGTGTATGGGGGGGCGCCACTGAAGCTTTCTTT CATSVWGGATEAFF
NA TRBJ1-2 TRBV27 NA TGTGCCAGCAGTTTAGAGTGGGGGGGGACAGGCTACACCTTC CASSLEWGGTGYTF